The 23 T cell receptor beta chains reported below all come from one sample, sequenced in a study of regulatory T cells in long-lasting Graves disease. Time point described: persistent/refractory GD, antithyroid drugs over 5 years with positive TRAb. Construction of the TCR library relied on RNA isolated from PBMCs. Arm-PCR of CDR3 regions and iRepertoire HTBI primers were the basis on which TCR beta libraries were built. Each CDR3 protein is one row after TCRdb ran MiXCR on the multiplex PCR reads. The sample contains 390,000 or so distinct CDR3 sequences, less than 30% of which appear only once. The specimen comprised peripheral blood mononuclear cells (PBMCs), sampled when the disease was refractory, from a patient treated with antithyroid drugs. The receptors here all came from a woman between 40 and 50 years old with Graves disease.

This clonotype was seen at least ten times. CDR3 loop: CASSPGTKETQYF. The CDR3 bases are TGTGCCAGCAGTCCGGGGACTAAAGAGACCCAGTACTTC. The chain has TRBV28 and TRBJ2-5; 7 positions match TRBD2. J gave up 3 bases and V 5 bases, and 3 bases lay outside the gene matches. Looked up from germline, CDR1 is MDHEN and CDR2 is SYDVKM. The CDR3 totals 13 residues.

This clonotype was detected only a few times. The chain links TRBV20-1 to TRBJ1-5; a possible D gene is TRBD1 (5 bases). Trimming pared 5 bases from V and 0 bases from J, leaving 8 bases between. Germline V gives CDR1 DFQATT, CDR2 SNEGSKA (reference sequence). CDR3 length: 13 residues. The DNA of the CDR3 is TGCAGTGCTGGGACGGATAGCAATCAGCCCCAGCATTTT. Residues: CSAGTDSNQPQHF.

This clonotype was observed at least ten times. The V and J genes are TRBV6-2 or TRBV6-3 and TRBJ1-6, with D tentatively TRBD1 (5 bases). CDR1 is MNHEY, CDR2 SVGEGT, per germline. The CDR3 covers 12 residues. The germline V and J ends were trimmed by 2 bases and 13 bases, with 9 bases remaining between them. CDR3 coding DNA: TGTGCCAGCAGTTACGCTGGGGGTCCCCTCCACTTT. Protein product: CASSYAGGPLHF.

In this sample, this clonotype turned up a few times. The gene calls are TRBV20-1 and TRBJ1-4, with no clear D. This CDR3 comprises 14 residues. Germline V gene data show CDR1 as DFQATT and CDR2 as SNEGSKA (reference sequence). V gave up 0 bases and J gave up 6 bases, with 11 bases separating them. CDR3 DNA: TGCAGTGCTAGAGACGTGACTGACGATGAAAAACTGTTTTTT. This codes for CSARDVTDDEKLFF.

This clonotype has at least ten counts. The gene calls are TRBV12-3 or TRBV12-4 and TRBJ1-6; D may be TRBD1 (6 bases). The V gene lost 1 base and the J gene lost 7 bases, with 11 bases spanning the gap. This CDR3 is 15 amino acids long. CDR3 sequence reads: CASSLDAGVNSPLHF. The CDR3 coding sequence is TGTGCCAGCAGTTTAGACGCAGGGGTGAATTCACCCCTCCACTTT.

The chain joins TRBV11-2 to TRBJ2-1; tentatively, D is TRBD1 (6 bases). The CDR3 is 15 residues long. Germline CDR1 and CDR2: SGHAT and FQNNGV. V gave up 3 bases and J gave up 9 bases, with 18 bases separating them. This chain's CDR3 is CASSFSGWKGGEQFF. The CDR3 DNA reads TGTGCCAGCAGCTTTTCGGGCTGGAAAGGGGGTGAGCAGTTCTTC.

This clonotype was seen a few times. The V gene is TRBV20-1, the J gene TRBJ2-5; either TRBD1 or TRBD2 may supply D (5 bases each). Germline V CDR1 and CDR2: DFQATT, SNEGSKA (reference sequence). The CDR3 consists of 14 residues. The ends were cut back, 1 base at V and 2 bases at J, with 11 bases in the middle. The CDR3 loop is CSARGGWGQETQYF. The CDR3 bases are TGCAGTGCTAGAGGAGGTTGGGGGCAAGAGACCCAGTACTTC.

For this clonotype: This clone may be a read error of a much larger clone one base away. The chain combines TRBV2 with TRBJ2-5; 14 bases align to TRBD2. The ends lost 3 bases at V and 4 bases at J; junction bases unmatched: 7. The CDR3 length is 17 residues. CDR1 and CDR2 from the germline V gene are SNHLY and FYNNEI. CDR3 bases: TGTGCCAGCAGTGACCCAGGACTAGCGGGAGGAGCAGAGACCCAGTACTTC. It yields the protein CASSDPGLAGGAETQYF.

This clonotype was seen a handful of times. The CDR3 bases are TGTGCCAGCAGCAAGGACAGGGTCATCTCTGGGGCCAACGTCCTGACTTTC. Translated: CASSKDRVISGANVLTF. This chain links TRBV7-8 with TRBJ2-6; the match to TRBD1 covers 8 bases. The CDR3 spans 17 residues. Germline loops: CDR1 SGHVS, CDR2 FQNEAQ. The ends lost 5 bases at V and 0 bases at J; junction bases unmatched: 6.

Concerning this clonotype itself: This may be a read error, as it is one base from a much larger clone. The chain is built from TRBV20-1 and TRBJ2-3, with TRBD2 identical over 8 bases. CDR1 and CDR2 (germline): DFQATT, SNEGSKA (reference sequence). V lost 5 bases, J lost 5 bases, and 9 bases stayed unmatched. The CDR3 is 14 residues long. The CDR3 DNA follows: TGCAGTGCTGGCCCCAGCGGGAGCGTAGATACGCAGTATTTT. Its translation: CSAGPSGSVDTQYF.

This chain joins TRBV28 and TRBJ1-2, with unresolved D. The CDR3 loop spans 11 amino acids. Between the trimmed V and J ends, which lost 2 bases and 8 bases, there was a span of 6 bases. Germline CDR1 and CDR2: MDHEN and SYDVKM. CDR3 sequence (DNA): TGTGCCAGCAGTTTACAGAGAGGCTACACCTTC. Its protein product is CASSLQRGYTF.

This clonotype was detected a few times. The rearrangement joins TRBV28 to TRBJ2-1, with 8 nucleotides matching TRBD2. This CDR3 has 9 amino acids. Germline trimming cut 10 bases from V and 15 bases from J; bases unmatched to any gene: 5. CDR1 and CDR2 from the germline V gene are MDHEN and SYDVKM. DNA of the CDR3: TGTGCCACCAAGCGGGAGTCGTTCTTC. Translation: CATKRESFF.

This clonotype was counted a few times. CDR3 region: CAISQVGGLYEQYF. The CDR3 DNA follows: TGTGCCATCAGTCAGGTGGGGGGCTTGTACGAGCAGTACTTC. The rearrangement uses TRBV10-3 and TRBJ2-7; D possibly matches TRBD1 or TRBD2 (6 bases each). CDR1 is ENHRY, CDR2 SYGVKD, per germline. Trimming pared 5 bases from V and 4 bases from J, leaving 15 bases between. This CDR3 has 14 residues.

This clonotype has a count of ten or more. The rearrangement uses TRBV11-2 and TRBJ1-2, with no clear D. Trimming took 0 bases from V and 7 from J, leaving 15 bases between them. The germline CDR1 and CDR2 sequences are SGHAT and FQNNGV. CDR3 length: 15 residues. The CDR3 is CASSLEYSPGVGYTF. In DNA, the CDR3 is TGTGCCAGCAGCTTAGAATACTCTCCTGGGGTTGGCTACACCTTC.

This clonotype has at least ten counts. The chain uses TRBV25-1 and TRBJ2-5, with TRBD1 identical over 9 bases. The germline gives CDR1 MGHDK, CDR2 SYGVNS. The CDR3 has 14 residues. The trim removed 5 bases at V and 5 bases at J, leaving 6 bases unmatched. The CDR3: CASSLGQGAETQYF. CDR3 nucleotides: TGTGCCAGCAGTCTGGGACAGGGTGCCGAGACCCAGTACTTC. Full variable domain (missing parts from reference TRBV25-1 and TRBJ2-5): EADIYQTPRYLVIGTGKKITLECSQTMGHDKMYWYQQDPGMELHLIHYSYGVNSTEKGDLSSESTVSRIRTEHFPLTLESARPSHTSQYLCASSLGQGAETQYFGPGTRLLVL.

Ten or more counts support this clonotype. The chain combines TRBV11-2 with TRBJ2-7; TRBD1 matches at 8 bases. Germline V gene sequence: CDR1 SGHAT, CDR2 FQNNGV. The CDR3 extends over 15 amino acids. The V and J ends lost 5 bases and 5 bases, in that order; junction bases with no gene match: 11. In DNA, the CDR3 is TGTGCCAGCAGCGCACTCAGGGGGCGAGTCCACGAGCAGTACTTC. Its translation is CASSALRGRVHEQYF.

In this sample, this clonotype turned up many times. The chain couples TRBV11-2 to TRBJ2-5; possibly TRBD2 for D (7 bases). Trimming took off 2 bases at V and 7 bases at J, with 14 bases between the two ends. This CDR3 has 14 amino acids. Germline V CDR1 and CDR2: SGHAT, FQNNGV. CDR3 sequence (DNA): TGTGCCAGCAGCTTACCTCGAGGGGGGGGGACCCAGTACTTC. It codes for CASSLPRGGGTQYF. Together with reference TRBV11-2 and TRBJ2-5, the CDR3 gives the full variable domain: EAGVAQSPRYKIIEKRQSVAFWCNPISGHATLYWYQQILGQGPKLLIQFQNNGVVDDSQLPKDRFSAERLKGVDSTLKIQPAKLEDSAVYLCASSLPRGGGTQYFGPGTRLLVL.

As regards this clonotype: A much more abundant neighbour one base away suggests this may be a read error. The chain uses TRBV7-2 and TRBJ1-5; no reliable D call. The germline gives CDR1 SGHTA, CDR2 FQGNSA. V lost 5 bases, J lost 5 bases, and 7 bases lay in between. The CDR3 totals 12 residues. Written as DNA, the CDR3 is TGTGCCAGCAGCCGGAACGATCAGCCCCAGCATTTT. It codes for CASSRNDQPQHF.

This clonotype was found a few times. The chain links TRBV10-3 to TRBJ1-3; maybe TRBD1 (6 bases). From germline, CDR1 is ENHRY and CDR2 SYGVKD. This CDR3 is built from 14 residues. V was cut by 5 bases and J by 3 bases, with 11 bases left in between. In nucleotides, the CDR3 is TGTGCCATCAGTTCGCAGGGGAGTGGAAACACCATATATTTT. Its translation is CAISSQGSGNTIYF.

Note on this clonotype: A read error may be the cause here, since a much bigger clone is one base away. The gene calls are TRBV2 and TRBJ2-1; D unresolved. The CDR3 is 10 residues long. CDR1 and CDR2 (germline): SNHLY, FYNNEI. V dropped 7 bases and J dropped 2 bases, with 0 bases sitting between them. CDR3 sequence: CASTYNEQFF. The CDR3 DNA follows: TGTGCCAGCACCTACAATGAGCAGTTCTTC. Drawing the rest from reference TRBV2 and TRBJ2-1, the complete variable domain is EPEVTQTPSHQVTQMGQEVILRCVPISNHLYFYWYRQILGQKVEFLVSFYNNEISEKSEIFDDQFSVERPDGSNFTLKIRSTKLEDSAMYFCASTYNEQFFGPGTRLTVL.

The J gene is TRBJ2-3, the V gene TRBV28, with a possible D match to TRBD1 (5 bases). CDR3 length: 17 amino acids. The germline V gene has CDR1 MDHEN and CDR2 SYDVKM. V was trimmed by 4 bases and J by 0 bases, leaving 17 bases between them. CDR3 DNA: TGTGCCAGCAGTTACTTGACTGGGGCTCCTAGCACAGATACGCAGTATTTT. Its protein product is CASSYLTGAPSTDTQYF.

The chain uses TRBV20-1 and TRBJ2-7; D gene unclear. The CDR3 has 11 residues. V was cut by 4 bases and J by 7 bases, with 11 bases left in between. Germline CDR1 reads DFQATT; CDR2 reads SNEGSKA (reference sequence). CDR3 in DNA: TGCAGTGCTATAACCCTTGGGGAGCAGTACTTC. Translating it yields CSAITLGEQYF.

This clonotype was recorded at least ten times. The rearrangement joins TRBV28 to TRBJ1-5; a weak D match, TRBD1 (5 bases). V was trimmed by 2 bases and J by 7 bases, leaving 12 bases between them. Germline values: CDR1 MDHEN, CDR2 SYDVKM. The CDR3 length is 14 residues. This CDR3 is CASSLRRGRQPQHF. CDR3 in DNA: TGTGCCAGCAGTTTACGGAGGGGCCGCCAGCCCCAGCATTTT. Supplemented by reference TRBV28 and TRBJ1-5, the full variable domain reads DVKVTQSSRYLVKRTGEKVFLECVQDMDHENMFWYRQDPGLGLRLIYFSYDVKMKEKGDIPEGYSVSREKKERFSLILESASTNQTSMYLCASSLRRGRQPQHFGDGTRLSIL.